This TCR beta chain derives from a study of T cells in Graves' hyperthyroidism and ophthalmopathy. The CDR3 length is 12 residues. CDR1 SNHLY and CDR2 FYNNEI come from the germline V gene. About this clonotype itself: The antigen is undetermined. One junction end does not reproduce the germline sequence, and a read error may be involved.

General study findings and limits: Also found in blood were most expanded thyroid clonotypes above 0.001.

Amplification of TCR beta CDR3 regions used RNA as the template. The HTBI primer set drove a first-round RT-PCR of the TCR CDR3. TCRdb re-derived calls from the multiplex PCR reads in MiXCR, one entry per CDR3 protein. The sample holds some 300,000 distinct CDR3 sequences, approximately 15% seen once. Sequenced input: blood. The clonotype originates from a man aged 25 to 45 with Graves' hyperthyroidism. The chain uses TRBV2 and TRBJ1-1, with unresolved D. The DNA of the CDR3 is TGTGCCAGCAGGGGGATGAACGCTGAAGCTTTCTTT. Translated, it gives CASRGMNAEAFF.